What follows are 27 T cell receptor beta chains derived from one specimen sequenced in a study of neoadjuvant anti-PD-1 for oral cavity cancer. Time point meaning: after neoadjuvant nivolumab, at surgical resection. Profiling relied on immunoSEQ multiplex PCR, and the TCRdb table lists in-frame clones only, not all of them. This sample yields 37,000 or so clones, of which approximately 40% are seen a single time; 16% belongs to the top ten. Specimen: tumor tissue, collected after nivolumab (anti-PD-1) treatment. The receptors here all came from a person aged 35-79 years with oral cavity squamous cell carcinoma.

V gene TRBV27 combines with J gene TRBJ1-1, with D hard to call. The germline gives CDR1 MNHEY, CDR2 SMNVEV (reference sequence). Deletions cut 5 bases from V and 2 bases from J, with 15 bases between. This CDR3 contains 15 residues. CDR3 nucleotides: TGTGCCAGCAGTCCCTCAGGAATAGGTAACACTGAAGCTTTCTTT. Protein: CASSPSGIGNTEAFF.

The sample holds a few counts of this clone. The rearrangement joins TRBV5-6 to TRBJ1-6; a possible D gene is TRBD1 (6 bases). Deletions cut 1 base from V and 9 bases from J, with 8 bases between. Per the germline V gene, CDR1 is SGHDT and CDR2 is YYEEEE. The CDR3 extends over 13 amino acids. Here the CDR3 reads CASSLTGISPLHF. CDR3 bases: TGTGCCAGCAGCTTGACAGGGATTTCACCCCTCCACTTT.

The chain links TRBV5-1 to TRBJ1-4; tentative D call: TRBD1 (6 bases). CDR1 and CDR2 (germline): SGHRS, YFSETQ. With 4 bases removed from V and 8 bases from J, the gap between germline ends came to 18 bases. This CDR3 has 15 residues. CDR3 sequence reads: CASSLGWGAGEKLFF. CDR3 DNA sequence: TGCGCCAGCAGCCTGGGATGGGGGGCAGGAGAAAAACTGTTTTTT.

Of note for this clone: Other DNA sequences in this specimen translate into the identical CDR3. The genes are TRBV7-2 and TRBJ2-5; D gene unclear. CDR1 and CDR2 from the germline V gene are SGHTA and FQGNSA. Trimming took 1 base from V and 5 from J, leaving 8 bases between them. The CDR3 runs to 13 residues. The CDR3 coding sequence is TGTGCCAGCAGCTTAGTATTGGGCGAGACCCAGTACTTC. Its translation is CASSLVLGETQYF.

The genes are TRBV7-9 and TRBJ1-1; D is unresolved. Germline CDR1 reads SEHNR; CDR2 reads FQNEAQ (reference sequence). Trimming removed 5 bases at V and 0 bases at J, with 7 bases between. CDR3 length: 13 residues. The CDR3 region has the DNA TGTGCCAGCAGCAACGATATGAACACTGAAGCTTTCTTT. Its translation is CASSNDMNTEAFF.

In this sample, this clone turned up a few times. The V call is TRBV27, the J call TRBJ1-1; 9 bases agree with TRBD1. The length of the CDR3 is 15 residues. In germline, CDR1 is MNHEY, CDR2 SMNVEV (reference sequence). The V gene end was trimmed by 6 bases and the J gene end by 4 bases; junction bases not matched to a gene: 9. The CDR3 here is CASSYRGQWITEAFF. In DNA form, the CDR3 reads TGTGCCAGCAGCTACAGGGGGCAATGGATCACTGAAGCTTTCTTT.

This clone was detected a few times. V gene TRBV30 combines with J gene TRBJ1-1; D gene ambiguous. Germline V gene data show CDR1 as GTSNPN and CDR2 as SVGIG (reference sequence). V was cut by 0 bases and J by 1 base, with 6 bases left in between. The length of the CDR3 is 13 residues. The CDR3 DNA is TGTGCCTGGAGTGTAAGTCCGAACACTGAAGCTTTCTTT. Its translation: CAWSVSPNTEAFF. Full variable domain (missing parts from reference TRBV30 and TRBJ1-1): SQTIHQWPATLVQPVGSPLSLECTVEGTSNPNLYWYRQAAGRGLQLLFYSVGIGQISSEVPQNLSASRPQDRQFILSSKKLLLSDSGFYLCAWSVSPNTEAFFGQGTRLTVV.

The count of this clone is one. This rearrangement joins TRBV2 to TRBJ2-7; either TRBD1 or TRBD2 may fit D (5 bases each). CDR3 length: 13 amino acids. V dropped 6 bases and J dropped 2 bases, with 11 bases sitting between them. From germline, CDR1 is SNHLY and CDR2 FYNNEI. CDR3 sequence reads: CASSVGRPYEQYF. CDR3 nucleotide sequence: TGTGCCAGCAGCGTGGGACGGCCCTACGAGCAGTACTTC. Looking up the rest from reference TRBV2 and TRBJ2-7 gives the full variable domain: EPEVTQTPSHQVTQMGQEVILRCVPISNHLYFYWYRQILGQKVEFLVSFYNNEISEKSEIFDDQFSVERPDGSNFTLKIRSTKLEDSAMYFCASSVGRPYEQYFGPGTRLTVT.

The table lists this clone with many counts. This sequence joins TRBV19 and TRBJ2-3; D is ambiguous. This CDR3 spans 13 amino acids. Germline CDR1 LNHDA, CDR2 SQIVND (reference sequence). V lost 3 bases and J 6 bases, leaving 10 bases between the germline ends. CDR3 in amino acids: CASSMGLGDTQYF. The CDR3 nucleotides are TGTGCCAGTAGTATGGGCCTGGGGGATACGCAGTATTTT.

The chain uses TRBV30 and TRBJ2-1, with a weak D call TRBD2 (5 bases). Germline CDR1 reads GTSNPN; CDR2 reads SVGIG (reference sequence). The CDR3 is made up of 14 amino acids. Trimming stripped 0 bases from V and 5 bases from J, with 11 bases between. The CDR3 bases are TGTGCCTGGAGTGTCGGGGTATATAACAATGAGCAGTTCTTC. Translation: CAWSVGVYNNEQFF. Looking up the rest from reference TRBV30 and TRBJ2-1 gives the full variable domain: SQTIHQWPATLVQPVGSPLSLECTVEGTSNPNLYWYRQAAGRGLQLLFYSVGIGQISSEVPQNLSASRPQDRQFILSSKKLLLSDSGFYLCAWSVGVYNNEQFFGPGTRLTVL.

This chain uses TRBV10-2 with TRBJ2-3; no clear D gene. The CDR3 length is 11 residues. Trimming removed 1 base from V and 5 bases from J, with 1 base in between. Germline loops: CDR1 WSHSY, CDR2 SAAADI. CDR3 loop: CASSELDTQYF. CDR3 DNA: TGCGCCAGCAGTGAGTTAGATACGCAGTATTTT.

The chain links TRBV6-5 to TRBJ1-5, with D hard to call. Deletions cut 6 bases from V and 5 bases from J, with 17 bases between. The CDR3 sequence is 15 residues long. CDR1 is MNHEY and CDR2 is SVGAGI in the germline V gene. The CDR3 nucleotides read TGTGCCAGCAGCCCGCAATGGGCCCGTGATCAGCCCCAGCATTTT. This sequence encodes CASSPQWARDQPQHF.

The chain uses TRBV2 and TRBJ2-1; 9 bases fit TRBD1. The V gene's germline CDR1 is SNHLY and CDR2 FYNNEI. This CDR3 contains 16 residues. J lost 7 bases, V lost 5 bases, and 12 bases had no gene match. The CDR3 bases are TGTGCCAGCAGTACACAGGGGGCGATGGTAATGAATGAGCAGTTCTTC. This encodes CASSTQGAMVMNEQFF.

V is TRBV7-2 and J is TRBJ2-4; 11 nucleotides align to TRBD2. V trimming: 2 bases; J trimming: 6 bases; junction bases outside the gene matches: 15. The CDR3 contains 19 residues. Germline CDR1 reads SGHTA; CDR2 reads FQGNSA. CDR3: CASSLRGARSTSGANIQYF. The CDR3 bases are TGTGCCAGCAGCTTAAGGGGGGCCAGGTCGACTAGCGGGGCAAACATTCAGTACTTC. Full variable domain (missing parts from reference TRBV7-2 and TRBJ2-4): GAGVSQSPSNKVTEKGKDVELRCDPISGHTALYWYRQSLGQGLEFLIYFQGNSAPDKSGLPSDRFSAERTGGSVSTLTIQRTQQEDSAVYLCASSLRGARSTSGANIQYFGAGTRLSVL.

As to this clone: An end of the junction differs from the germline gene, which may be a read error. This chain joins TRBV5-4 and TRBJ2-7, with 10 nucleotides matching TRBD2. CDR3 length: 15 residues. Germline assignment: CDR1 SGHNT and CDR2 YYREEE (reference sequence). This chain's CDR3 is CASSQASGSSYEQYF. As DNA, the CDR3 is TGCGCCAGCAGCCAAGCTAGCGGGAGCTCCTACGAGCAGTACTTC. The variable domain in full, completed from reference TRBV5-4 and TRBJ2-7, reads ETGVTQSPTHLIKTRGQQVTLRCSSQSGHNTVSWYQQALGQGPQFIFQYYREEENGRGNFPPRFSGLQFPNYSSELNVNALELDDSALYLCASSQASGSSYEQYFGPGTRLTVT.

This clone showed up many times. CDR3 in DNA: TGTGCCAGCAGCTCCGGGACTCCTACAACTAATGAAAAACTGTTTTTT. Its translation: CASSSGTPTTNEKLFF. The chain uses TRBV7-9 and TRBJ1-4; a weak D match, TRBD1 (5 bases). In germline, CDR1 is SEHNR, CDR2 FQNEAQ (reference sequence). The CDR3 has 16 amino acids. Trimming left V 4 bases short and J 0 bases short, with 12 bases between. The whole variable domain, filled in from reference TRBV7-9 and TRBJ1-4, reads DTGVSQNPRHKITKRGQNVTFRCDPISEHNRLYWYRQTLGQGPEFLTYFQNEAQLEKSRLLSDRFSAERPKGSFSTLEIQRTEQGDSAMYLCASSSGTPTTNEKLFFGSGTQLSVL.

This chain links TRBV19 with TRBJ2-2; D unresolved. V dropped 3 bases and J dropped 4 bases, with 9 bases sitting between them. This CDR3 is 14 amino acids long. Germline assignment: CDR1 LNHDA and CDR2 SQIVND (reference sequence). CDR3 nucleotide sequence: TGTGCCAGTAGTATGGTGGCAGTCACCGGGGAGCTGTTTTTT. Encoded protein: CASSMVAVTGELFF.

This clone has more than one count but fewer than ten. The gene calls are TRBV7-9 and TRBJ2-2, with TRBD2 identical over 9 bases. V lost 6 bases to trimming and J lost 1 base; unmatched junction nucleotides: 6. Germline values: CDR1 SEHNR, CDR2 FQNEAQ (reference sequence). This CDR3 spans 16 amino acids. CDR3 protein: CASSRETSGNTGELFF. The CDR3 nucleotides read TGTGCCAGCAGTCGAGAGACTAGCGGGAACACCGGGGAGCTGTTTTTT. The full variable domain, with the rest looked up from reference TRBV7-9 and TRBJ2-2, is DTGVSQNPRHKITKRGQNVTFRCDPISEHNRLYWYRQTLGQGPEFLTYFQNEAQLEKSRLLSDRFSAERPKGSFSTLEIQRTEQGDSAMYLCASSRETSGNTGELFFGEGSRLTVL.

Relative to its sample, this clone is medium-sized (0.01 to 0.1%). The chain recombines TRBV29-1 with TRBJ1-4; 8 bases line up with TRBD1. V lost 4 bases and J lost 8; bases outside the gene matches: 6. CDR3 length: 13 amino acids. Germline CDR1 is SQVTM and CDR2 is ANQGSEA. The CDR3 nucleotides read TGCAGCGTTGTGCAGGGGGCCGGCGAAAAACTGTTTTTT. Translation: CSVVQGAGEKLFF.

This chain links TRBV19 with TRBJ1-5, with TRBD1 identical over 8 bases. The CDR3 spans 15 residues. Germline lookup yields CDR1 LNHDA and CDR2 SQIVND (reference sequence). Losses at the gene ends were 4 bases for V and 4 bases for J; bases not matched to a gene: 6. The CDR3 region is CASSTGQATNQPQHF. In DNA, the CDR3 is TGTGCCAGTAGTACGGGACAGGCGACGAATCAGCCCCAGCATTTT.

The sample holds a few counts of this clone. The rearrangement joins TRBV29-1 to TRBJ1-5, with D tentatively TRBD1 (5 bases). Germline CDR1 SQVTM, CDR2 ANQGSEA. The CDR3 loop spans 13 amino acids. V shed 4 bases and J shed 0 bases, with 7 bases lying between them. DNA for the CDR3: TGCAGCGTTGCGACAGATAGCAATCAGCCCCAGCATTTT. Its translation is CSVATDSNQPQHF.

The V call is TRBV7-2, the J call TRBJ1-1, with no clear D. The CDR3 has 12 amino acids. V shed 2 bases and J shed 8 bases, with 9 bases lying between them. Germline V CDR1 and CDR2: SGHTA, FQGNSA. Written as DNA, the CDR3 is TGTGCCAGCAGCTTACGGTCTCCCGAAGCTTTCTTT. This codes for CASSLRSPEAFF.

The V and J genes are TRBV5-1 and TRBJ2-7, with no clear D. Trimming left V 0 bases short and J 2 bases short, with 6 bases between. Germline V gives CDR1 SGHRS, CDR2 YFSETQ. CDR3 length: 13 amino acids. The CDR3 sequence is CASSLDRAYEQYF. The DNA for the CDR3 is TGCGCCAGCAGCTTGGACAGAGCCTACGAGCAGTACTTC.

This clone was seen a few times. The CDR3 sequence is CSAVDSFEAFF. As DNA, the CDR3 is TGCAGTGCAGTCGACAGCTTTGAAGCTTTCTTT. The V and J genes are TRBV20-1 and TRBJ1-1; the D gene is possibly TRBD1 (5 bases). Per germline, CDR1 DFQATT and CDR2 SNEGSKA (reference sequence). Trimming pared 6 bases from V and 7 bases from J, leaving 12 bases between. CDR3 length: 11 residues.

The CDR3 DNA follows: TGCGCCAGCAGTGGCCGGGCCCTAGATACGCAGTATTTT. Translating it yields CASSGRALDTQYF. The V and J genes are TRBV10-2 and TRBJ2-3; the D is unclear. There are 13 residues in the CDR3. Germline assignment: CDR1 WSHSY and CDR2 SAAADI. The V and J ends lost 4 bases and 5 bases respectively, with 10 bases between them.

The rearrangement uses TRBV28 and TRBJ2-7, with D unclear. The V gene's germline CDR1 is MDHEN and CDR2 SYDVKM. This CDR3 spans 14 amino acids. V lost 7 bases and J 2 bases, leaving 15 bases between the germline ends. CDR3 amino acids: CASTISLLTYEQYF. The CDR3 DNA is TGTGCCAGCACCATCAGCCTACTAACCTACGAGCAGTACTTC.

J is TRBJ2-7 and V is TRBV5-1; D tentatively reads TRBD1 or TRBD2 (5 bases each). This CDR3 contains 14 residues. Germline V gives CDR1 SGHRS, CDR2 YFSETQ. V was clipped by 3 bases and J by 0 bases, with 10 bases between them. The CDR3 here is CASSWSGTSYEQYF. CDR3 in DNA: TGCGCCAGCAGCTGGTCGGGGACCTCCTACGAGCAGTACTTC.